The 14 T cell receptor beta chains in this list originate from one sample, sequenced in a study of Graves' ophthalmopathy and Graves' hyperthyroidism. Beta-chain TCR CDR3 regions were amplified from RNA transcripts. HTBI primers were employed in first-round RT-PCR, then a second-round multiplex PCR followed. TCRdb analysed the multiplex PCR reads with MiXCR anew, one entry per CDR3 protein. The sample contains about 58,000 distinct CDR3 sequences, roughly 47% of which appear only once. Source material: peripheral blood. The origin of the receptors is an adult woman with Graves' ophthalmopathy.

This clonotype was recorded many times. The gene calls are TRBV19 and TRBJ2-1; no firm D call. With 3 bases removed from V and 8 bases from J, the gap between germline ends came to 8 bases. Germline V CDR1 and CDR2: LNHDA, SQIVND (reference sequence). This CDR3 region has 12 residues. CDR3: CASSIESYEQFF. In DNA form, the CDR3 reads TGTGCCAGTAGTATTGAGAGTTATGAGCAGTTCTTC.

This clonotype showed up many times. This chain connects TRBV27 to TRBJ2-3; D is perhaps TRBD2 (5 bases). This CDR3 comprises 15 residues. CDR1 and CDR2 from the germline V gene are MNHEY and SMNVEV (reference sequence). Trimming shortened V by 4 bases and J by 4 bases, and 15 bases separated the two germline ends. For the CDR3, the DNA is TGTGCCAGCAGTTCCAGGACGGTGAGGGCAGATACGCAGTATTTT. It codes for CASSSRTVRADTQYF.

This chain joins TRBV20-1 and TRBJ2-7; TRBD2 agrees at 7 bases. This CDR3 is 11 amino acids long. Germline V CDR1 and CDR2: DFQATT, SNEGSKA (reference sequence). Trimming removed 5 bases from V and 3 bases from J; junction bases left unmatched: 1. The CDR3 protein is CSARDYYEQYF. CDR3 in DNA: TGCAGTGCTCGGGACTACTACGAGCAGTACTTC.

The V and J genes are TRBV20-1 and TRBJ1-5, with TRBD1 matching 11 bases. V shed 5 bases and J 5 bases; nucleotides not matched to a gene: 8. Per germline, CDR1 DFQATT and CDR2 SNEGSKA (reference sequence). This CDR3 is built from 15 residues. CDR3 nucleotide sequence: TGCAGTGCTCAACCCCGGGACAGGGGGGATCAGCCCCAGCATTTT. Amino acids: CSAQPRDRGDQPQHF.

This clonotype was detected many times. The chain joins TRBV30 to TRBJ1-2; D ambiguous. Germline CDR1 reads GTSNPN; CDR2 reads SVGIG (reference sequence). V was shortened by 0 bases and J by 5 bases, with 10 bases between the two germline ends. This CDR3 region has 13 residues. CDR3 coding DNA: TGTGCCTGGAGTGTACGGCCGTCATATGGCTACACCTTC. This gives the protein CAWSVRPSYGYTF. Using reference TRBV30 and TRBJ1-2 for the parts outside the CDR3, the full variable domain is SQTIHQWPATLVQPVGSPLSLECTVEGTSNPNLYWYRQAAGRGLQLLFYSVGIGQISSEVPQNLSASRPQDRQFILSSKKLLLSDSGFYLCAWSVRPSYGYTFGSGTRLTVV.

This clonotype has ten or more counts. The chain joins TRBV20-1 to TRBJ2-6; D uncertain. The CDR3 runs 14 residues. CDR1 DFQATT and CDR2 SNEGSKA come from the germline V gene (reference sequence). V lost 1 base and J 4 bases, leaving 8 bases between the germline ends. CDR3 nucleotide sequence: TGCAGTGCTAGAGTATTTACCGGGGCCAACGTCCTGACTTTC. Translation gives CSARVFTGANVLTF.

In the case of this clonotype: At one boundary the junction diverges from the germline segment, which might be a read error. J is TRBJ1-1 and V is TRBV5-1, with 8 bases aligning to TRBD1. This CDR3 spans 13 amino acids. CDR1 SGHRS and CDR2 YFSETQ come from the germline V gene. The CDR3 nucleotides read TGCGCCAGCAGCCAAGGACAGGGTTCTGAGGCTGTCTTT. Amino acid sequence: CASSQGQGSEAVF.

This clonotype was recorded a few times. The chain carries TRBV25-1 and TRBJ2-1; 14 nucleotides align to TRBD2. Germline CDR1 and CDR2: MGHDK and SYGVNS. The CDR3 runs to 18 residues. Germline trimming cut 5 bases from V and 3 bases from J; bases unmatched to any gene: 9. The CDR3 reads CASSPGTSGSAGYNEQFF. The DNA for the CDR3 is TGTGCCAGCAGTCCGGGGACTAGCGGGAGCGCGGGCTACAATGAGCAGTTCTTC.

This clonotype was counted many times. The chain carries TRBV28 and TRBJ2-7; D uncertain. There are 12 residues in the CDR3. In germline, CDR1 is MDHEN, CDR2 SYDVKM. V gave up 7 bases and J gave up 2 bases, with 9 bases separating them. This CDR3 reads CASTGTPYEQYF. The CDR3 bases are TGTGCCAGCACAGGTACCCCCTACGAGCAGTACTTC.

This sequence joins TRBV6-5 and TRBJ1-2; 8 bases map to TRBD1. The CDR3 extends over 13 amino acids. Germline trimming cut 9 bases from V and 3 bases from J; bases unmatched to any gene: 6. CDR1 is MNHEY and CDR2 is SVGAGI in the germline V gene. CDR3 in amino acids: CASGQGEYYGYTF. The CDR3 bases are TGTGCCAGTGGACAGGGAGAGTACTATGGCTACACCTTC.

In this sample, this clonotype turned up many times. The chain is built from TRBV7-8 and TRBJ1-2, with TRBD1 identical over 7 bases. Germline CDR1 SGHVS, CDR2 FQNEAQ. This CDR3 comprises 19 residues. Trimming took 0 bases from V and 2 from J; bases not matched to a gene: 15. The CDR3 coding sequence is TGTGCCAGCAGCTTAGCTTCATCCTTACTTTGGACAGGAAACTATGGCTACACCTTC. Protein: CASSLASSLLWTGNYGYTF. The whole variable domain, filled in from reference TRBV7-8 and TRBJ1-2, reads GAGVSQSPRYKVAKRGQDVALRCDPISGHVSLFWYQQALGQGPEFLTYFQNEAQLDKSGLPSDRFFAERPEGSVSTLKIQRTQQEDSAVYLCASSLASSLLWTGNYGYTFGSGTRLTVV.

This clonotype was found many times. V and J are TRBV19 and TRBJ2-1; TRBD2 aligns across 9 bases. Germline V gene sequence: CDR1 LNHDA, CDR2 SQIVND (reference sequence). J gave up 9 bases and V 8 bases, and 8 bases lay outside the gene matches. This CDR3 is 13 amino acids long. The CDR3 region is CASRLAGSSEQFF. The DNA for the CDR3 is TGTGCCAGTCGGCTAGCGGGATCTTCTGAGCAGTTCTTC.

The chain recombines TRBV5-1 with TRBJ2-6; D gene unclear. With 0 bases removed from V and 0 bases from J, the gap between germline ends came to 4 bases. In germline, CDR1 is SGHRS, CDR2 YFSETQ. This CDR3 comprises 15 residues. The CDR3 nucleotides read TGCGCCAGCAGCTTGGGCATCTCTGGGGCCAACGTCCTGACTTTC. It specifies CASSLGISGANVLTF.

The rearrangement links TRBV29-1 to TRBJ2-7, with 8 bases aligning to TRBD1. This CDR3 region has 15 residues. V was pared by 5 bases and J by 2 bases, with 11 bases of the junction left unmatched. Per germline, CDR1 SQVTM and CDR2 ANQGSEA. CDR3 nucleotide sequence: TGCAGCGTTAAACGTAGGACAGGGCGTACCTACGAGCAGTACTTC. It encodes CSVKRRTGRTYEQYF.